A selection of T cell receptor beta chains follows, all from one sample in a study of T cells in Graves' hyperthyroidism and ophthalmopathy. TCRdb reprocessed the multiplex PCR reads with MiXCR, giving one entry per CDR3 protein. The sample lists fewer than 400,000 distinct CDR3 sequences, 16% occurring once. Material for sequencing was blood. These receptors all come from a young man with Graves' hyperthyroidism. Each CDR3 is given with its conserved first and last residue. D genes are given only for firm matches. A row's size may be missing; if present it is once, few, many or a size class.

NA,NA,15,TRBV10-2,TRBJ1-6,CASSESGQGGSPLHF,TGCGCCAGCAGTGAGTCCGGGCAGGGTGGATCACCCCTCCACTTT
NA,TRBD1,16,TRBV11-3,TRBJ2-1,CASSFRGRRANNEQFF,TGTGCCAGCAGCTTCAGGGGGCGCAGGGCGAACAATGAGCAGTTCTTC
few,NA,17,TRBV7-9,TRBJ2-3,CASSLIRVQGMDDTQYF,TGTGCCAGCAGCTTAATCCGGGTCCAGGGGATGGATGATACGCAGTATTTT
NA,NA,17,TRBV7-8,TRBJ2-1,CASSPVVRPSSYNEQFF,TGTGCCAGCAGCCCCGTAGTACGCCCGAGCTCCTACAATGAGCAGTTCTTC
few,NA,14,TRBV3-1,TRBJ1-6,CASRQRQNDSPLHF,TGTGCCAGCAGACAACGACAGAACGATTCACCCCTCCACTTT
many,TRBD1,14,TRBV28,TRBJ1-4,CASSTGGTNEKLFF,TGTGCCAGCAGTACAGGGGGAACTAATGAAAAACTGTTTTTT
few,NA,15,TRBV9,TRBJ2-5,CASSARGGEGETQYF,TGTGCCAGCAGCGCCCGGGGCGGCGAGGGAGAGACCCAGTACTTC
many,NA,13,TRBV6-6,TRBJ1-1,CASSYSRGTEAFF,TGTGCCAGCAGTTACTCGCGGGGGACTGAAGCTTTCTTT
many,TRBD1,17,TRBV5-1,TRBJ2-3,CASSFTPTGRTTDTQYF,TGCGCCAGCAGCTTCACACCGACAGGGCGCACCACAGATACGCAGTATTTT
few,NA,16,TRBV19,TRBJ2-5,CASSTPRNQREETQYF,TGTGCCAGTAGTACCCCAAGGAATCAGAGGGAAGAGACCCAGTACTTC
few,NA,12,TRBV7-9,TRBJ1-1,CASSPKGGDAFF,TGTGCCAGCAGCCCCAAAGGCGGGGACGCTTTCTTT
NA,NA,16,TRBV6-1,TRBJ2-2,CASSTKSEGFFGELFF,TGTGCCAGCAGTACTAAAAGTGAGGGTTTCTTCGGGGAGCTGTTTTTT
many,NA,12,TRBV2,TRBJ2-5,CATAARGLTQYF,TGTGCCACCGCTGCCAGGGGACTGACCCAGTACTTC
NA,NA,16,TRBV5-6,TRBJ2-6,CASSFPRGLGANVLTF,TGTGCCAGCAGCTTTCCAAGGGGCCTCGGGGCCAACGTCCTGACTTTC
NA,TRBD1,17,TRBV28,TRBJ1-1,CQQLVPGQGELRTEAFF,TGCCAGCAGCTTGTGCCCGGACAGGGGGAGCTTCGGACTGAAGCTTTCTTT
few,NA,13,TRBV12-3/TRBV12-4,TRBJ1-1,CASSPKSEGEAFF,TGTGCCAGCAGTCCTAAAAGCGAGGGTGAAGCTTTCTTT
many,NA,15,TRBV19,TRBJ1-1,CASSPGPGRTTEAFF,TGTGCCAGTAGTCCTGGGCCAGGTCGGACCACTGAAGCTTTCTTT
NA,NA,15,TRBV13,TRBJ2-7,CASSLGIAGYYEQYF,TGTGCCAGCAGCTTAGGCATAGCCGGCTACTACGAGCAGTACTTC
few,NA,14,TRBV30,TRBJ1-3,CAWVTELSGNTIYF,TGTGCCTGGGTGACAGAGCTCTCTGGAAACACCATATATTTT
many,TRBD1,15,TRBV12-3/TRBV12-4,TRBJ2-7,CASSPGGQGVGEQYF,TGTGCCAGCAGTCCGGGGGGACAGGGGGTGGGAGAGCAGTACTTC
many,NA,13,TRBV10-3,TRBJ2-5,CAISVGTRETQYF,TGTGCCATCAGTGTGGGCACTCGAGAGACCCAGTACTTC
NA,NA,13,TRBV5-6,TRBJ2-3,CASSLPATDTQYF,TGTGCCAGCAGCTTACCCGCCACAGATACGCAGTATTTT
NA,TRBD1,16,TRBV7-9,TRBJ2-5,CASSSYFGQGRETQYF,TGTGCCAGCAGCTCGTACTTCGGACAGGGCCGGGAGACCCAGTACTTC
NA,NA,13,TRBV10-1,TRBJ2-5,CASSESGQGTQYF,TGCGCCAGCAGTGAATCCGGGCAAGGGACCCAGTACTTC
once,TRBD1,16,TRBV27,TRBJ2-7,CASRYTGTGGSYEQYF,TGTGCCAGCAGATACACCGGGACAGGTGGGAGCTACGAGCAGTACTTC
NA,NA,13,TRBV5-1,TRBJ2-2,CASSWRGTGELFF,TGCGCCAGCAGCTGGAGGGGGACCGGGGAGCTGTTTTTT
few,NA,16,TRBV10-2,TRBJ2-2,CASAASISPLTGELFF,TGCGCCAGCGCGGCTAGTATTAGTCCCCTTACCGGGGAGCTGTTTTTT
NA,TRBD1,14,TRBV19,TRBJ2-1,CASGPQGARNEQFF,TGTGCCAGTGGCCCACAGGGGGCGCGAAATGAGCAGTTCTTC
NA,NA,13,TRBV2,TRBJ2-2,CASSPYMGGELFF,TGTGCCAGCTCCCCGTATATGGGGGGGGAGCTGTTTTTT
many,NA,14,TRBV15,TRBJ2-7,CATSRRLGSYEQYF,TGTGCCACCAGCCGGAGGTTAGGCTCCTACGAGCAGTACTTC
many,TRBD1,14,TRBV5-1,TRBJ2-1,CASSWDRGVNEQFF,TGCGCCAGCAGCTGGGACAGGGGGGTGAATGAGCAGTTCTTC
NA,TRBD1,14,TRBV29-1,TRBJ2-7,CSVGGTGGLNEQYF,TGCAGCGTTGGGGGGACAGGGGGCTTAAACGAGCAGTACTTC
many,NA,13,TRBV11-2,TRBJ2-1,CASSLDRVGEQFF,TGTGCCAGCAGCTTAGACAGGGTGGGGGAGCAGTTCTTC
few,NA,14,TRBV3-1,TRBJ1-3,CASSRILSGNTIYF,TGTGCCAGCAGCCGGATCCTCTCTGGAAACACCATATATTTT
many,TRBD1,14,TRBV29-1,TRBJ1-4,CSVVAGTGDEKLFF,TGCAGCGTTGTGGCCGGGACAGGGGATGAAAAACTGTTTTTT
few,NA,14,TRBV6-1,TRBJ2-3,CASRIGGTTDTQYF,TGTGCCAGCAGGATCGGTGGGACCACAGATACGCAGTATTTT
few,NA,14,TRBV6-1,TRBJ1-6,CASSRTAHNSPLHF,TGTGCCAGCAGTCGTACCGCTCATAATTCACCCCTCCACTTT
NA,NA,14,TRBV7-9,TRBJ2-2,CASSLYRANGELFF,TGTGCCAGCAGCCTCTACAGGGCTAACGGGGAGCTGTTTTTT
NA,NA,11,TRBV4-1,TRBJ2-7,CASSADYEQYF,TGCGCCAGCAGCGCCGACTACGAGCAGTACTTC
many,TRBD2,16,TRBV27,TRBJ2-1,CASTQLPGLEANEQFF,TGTGCCAGCACCCAATTACCGGGACTAGAGGCGAATGAGCAGTTCTTC
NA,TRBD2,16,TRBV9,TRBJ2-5,CASSVGTGGPQETQYF,TGTGCCAGCAGCGTAGGTACGGGAGGGCCTCAAGAGACCCAGTACTTC
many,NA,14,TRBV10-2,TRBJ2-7,CASNGRDGAYEQYF,TGCGCCAGCAACGGCCGGGACGGAGCCTACGAGCAGTACTTC
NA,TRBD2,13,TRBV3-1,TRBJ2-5,CASRTGGVETQYF,TGTGCCAGCAGGACTGGGGGGGTGGAGACCCAGTACTTC
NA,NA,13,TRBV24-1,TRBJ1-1,CATRWGMNTEAFF,TGTGCCACCAGGTGGGGGATGAACACTGAAGCTTTCTTT